Given below is one T cell receptor (beta chain) in context. The target of this receptor is not known. No per-base quality is available; no much larger clone lies one base away. The trial excluded patients who had a history of autoimmune disease or were on systemic immunosuppression. Peripheral blood for TCR sequencing was collected from all dose cohorts at baseline, on cycle 4 day 1, and on cycle 7 day 1. The samples were drawn from a first-in-human, open-label, multicenter phase I dose-escalation trial of ivuxolimab. Adults with locally advanced or metastatic melanoma, renal cell, hepatocellular, or head and neck squamous cell carcinoma were enrolled in the trial. Before TCR sequencing, CD4+ T cells and CD8+ T cells from peripheral blood were sorted into separate populations. The CDR3 has 13 amino acids, counting the end cysteine and phenylalanine. Only the CDR3 region is kept as DNA, spanning 39 bases read in frame from base 1. CDR1 and CDR2, looked up from the germline V gene, are SGHAT and FQNNGV. V is pared back by 8 bases and J by 5 bases, with 12 bases lying between the germline termini.

For sequencing of the TCRbeta CDR3 region, genomic DNA was extracted from the sorted cells. The immunoSEQ Assay was used for sequencing of TCRbeta CDR3 regions. The table was pulled from immuneACCESS by TCRdb, which kept in-frame rearrangements only. Such tables lose some clones; where checked, under half of the loss comes from unresolved V genes, and the rest has no known cause. In this sample the table shows approximately 39,000 clones, around 80% of which occur a single time. The ten top clones hold roughly 20% of the sample. This sample is part of a study of OX40 agonist ivuxolimab in advanced cancers. With regard to the full study: Ivuxolimab was a fully human IgG2 agonistic monoclonal antibody targeting the costimulatory receptor OX40 (CD134). Intravenous ivuxolimab was administered to patients every 2 weeks at six dose levels: 0.01, 0.1, 0.3, 1.5, 3 and 10 mg/kg. Of the roughly 51 patients in dose escalation, approximately 20 had hepatocellular carcinoma, roughly 15 had melanoma, 9 had renal cell carcinoma and 9 had head and neck cancer. Partial responses occurred in three dose-escalation patients, of whom one had hepatocellular carcinoma and two had cutaneous melanoma. Peripheral TCRbeta sequencing was intended to test whether TCR sequence diversity was altered and clonal T-cell expansion was caused by ivuxolimab. The paper covers the monotherapy dose-escalation part of the phase I ivuxolimab trial, which included N ≈ 50 patients. Patients were allowed to have had prior anti-PD-1, anti-PD-L1 or anti-CTLA-4 therapy, and around 37% of the dose-escalation patients had previously received checkpoint inhibitors. A male proportion of 82.7% and a mean age of 60 years, ranging from about 20 to 85, were recorded for the dose-escalation cohort.

General conclusions and limits of the study: At doses of 0.1 to 3.0 mg/kg, clonal expansion of both CD4+ and CD8+ T cells in blood was seen between baseline and week 6. In the 0.1-3.0 mg/kg groups, partial responders were among the patients with the lowest normalized peripheral clonal expansion, particularly in CD8+ T cells. Which antigens the clonally expanded peripheral T cells were specific for was not determined. Low levels of normalized T-cell clonal expansion were also seen in some patients who did not respond. After ivuxolimab, more expanded clones were found on average in CD8+ T cells than in CD4+ T cells.

The origin of this receptor is an adult with an advanced solid tumor such as melanoma, head and neck, liver or kidney cancer. The source was CD4+ or CD8+ T cells sorted from blood, collected in a trial of the OX40 agonist ivuxolimab. The receptor chain draws on TRBV11-2 and TRBJ1-4; a tentative D call is TRBD1 (5 bases match). The CDR3 reads CASHRGLNEKLFF. In nucleotides, the sequence is TGTGCCAGCCACCGGGGCTTGAATGAAAAACTGTTTTTT.